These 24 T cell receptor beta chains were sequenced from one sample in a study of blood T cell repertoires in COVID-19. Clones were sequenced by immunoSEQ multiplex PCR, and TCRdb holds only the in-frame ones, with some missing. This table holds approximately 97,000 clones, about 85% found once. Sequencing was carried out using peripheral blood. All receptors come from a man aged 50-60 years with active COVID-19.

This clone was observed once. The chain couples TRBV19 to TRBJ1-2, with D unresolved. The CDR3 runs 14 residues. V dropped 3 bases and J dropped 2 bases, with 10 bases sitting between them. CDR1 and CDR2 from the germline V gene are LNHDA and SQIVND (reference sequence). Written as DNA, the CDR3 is TGTGCCAGTAGTATCCGGGAGGGAAACTATGGCTACACCTTC. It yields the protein CASSIREGNYGYTF.

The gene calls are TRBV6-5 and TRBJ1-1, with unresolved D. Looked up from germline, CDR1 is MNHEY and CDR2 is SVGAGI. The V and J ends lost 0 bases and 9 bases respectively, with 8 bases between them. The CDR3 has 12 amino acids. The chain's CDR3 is CASSYSAGKAFF. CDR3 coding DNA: TGTGCCAGCAGTTACTCGGCGGGGAAAGCTTTCTTT.

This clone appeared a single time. CDR3 amino acids: CASSRGTGETDTQYF. CDR3 in DNA: TGTGCCAGCAGCCGAGGGACAGGGGAGACAGATACGCAGTATTTT. The V and J genes are TRBV7-9 and TRBJ2-3; TRBD1 agrees at 10 bases. With V trimmed by 5 bases and J by 3 bases, 5 bases remained unmatched. Germline V lookup: CDR1 SEHNR, CDR2 FQNEAQ (reference sequence). CDR3 length: 15 residues.

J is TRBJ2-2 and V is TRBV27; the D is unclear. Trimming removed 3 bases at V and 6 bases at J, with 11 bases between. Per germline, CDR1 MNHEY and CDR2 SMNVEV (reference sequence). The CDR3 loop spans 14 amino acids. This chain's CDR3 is CASSLSRTSGELFF. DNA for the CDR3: TGTGCCAGCAGTTTGTCTAGAACTTCCGGGGAGCTGTTTTTT.

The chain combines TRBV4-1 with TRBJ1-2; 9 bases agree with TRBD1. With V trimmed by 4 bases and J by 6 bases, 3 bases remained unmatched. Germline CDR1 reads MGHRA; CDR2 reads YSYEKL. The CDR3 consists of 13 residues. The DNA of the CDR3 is TGCGCCAGCAGCCCCGGGACAGGGAATGGCTACACCTTC. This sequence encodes CASSPGTGNGYTF.

The CDR3 DNA follows: TGTGCCAGCAGCAACCGGGACTTTGGAGAGACCCAGTACTTC. Translated: CASSNRDFGETQYF. The chain is built from TRBV9 and TRBJ2-5; D is perhaps TRBD2 (6 bases). V was shortened by 4 bases and J by 4 bases, with 14 bases between the two germline ends. This CDR3 comprises 14 residues. Germline lookup yields CDR1 SGDLS and CDR2 YYNGEE.

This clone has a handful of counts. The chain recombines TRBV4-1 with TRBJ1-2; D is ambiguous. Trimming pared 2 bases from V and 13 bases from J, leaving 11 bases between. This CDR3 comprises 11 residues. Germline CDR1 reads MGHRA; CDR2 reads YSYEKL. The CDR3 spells CASSQSTVPTF. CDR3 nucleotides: TGCGCCAGCAGCCAAAGTACGGTACCCACCTTC.

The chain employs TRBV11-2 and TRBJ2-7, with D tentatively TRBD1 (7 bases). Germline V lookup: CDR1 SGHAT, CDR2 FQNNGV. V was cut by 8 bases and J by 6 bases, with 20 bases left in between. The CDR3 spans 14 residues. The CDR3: CASARQGGVSEQYF. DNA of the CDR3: TGTGCCAGCGCCAGACAGGGCGGGGTTAGCGAGCAGTACTTC.

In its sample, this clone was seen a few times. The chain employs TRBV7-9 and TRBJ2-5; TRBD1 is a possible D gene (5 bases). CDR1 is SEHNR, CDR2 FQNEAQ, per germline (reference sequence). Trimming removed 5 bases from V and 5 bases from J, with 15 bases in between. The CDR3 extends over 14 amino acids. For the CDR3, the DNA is TGTGCCAGCAGCCTTGCATCGAAGGGGGAGACCCAGTACTTC. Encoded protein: CASSLASKGETQYF.

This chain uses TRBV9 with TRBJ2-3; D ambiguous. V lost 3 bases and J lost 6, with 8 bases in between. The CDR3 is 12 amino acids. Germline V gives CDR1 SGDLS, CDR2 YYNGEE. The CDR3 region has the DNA TGTGCCAGCAGCGCTACTTCGGATACGCAGTATTTT. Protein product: CASSATSDTQYF.

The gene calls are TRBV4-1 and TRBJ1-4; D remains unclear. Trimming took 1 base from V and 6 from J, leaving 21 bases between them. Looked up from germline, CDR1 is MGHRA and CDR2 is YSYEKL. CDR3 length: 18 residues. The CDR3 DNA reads TGCGCCAGCAGCCAAGTCGGGGTTACAACTAATGATGATGAAAAACTGTTTTTT. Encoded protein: CASSQVGVTTNDDEKLFF.

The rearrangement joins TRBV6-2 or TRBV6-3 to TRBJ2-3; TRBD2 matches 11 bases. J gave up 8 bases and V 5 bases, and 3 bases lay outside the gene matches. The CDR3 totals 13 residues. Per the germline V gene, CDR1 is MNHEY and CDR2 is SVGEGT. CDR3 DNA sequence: TGTGCCAGCAGTCAACTAGCGGGGGCTACGCAGTATTTT. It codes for CASSQLAGATQYF.

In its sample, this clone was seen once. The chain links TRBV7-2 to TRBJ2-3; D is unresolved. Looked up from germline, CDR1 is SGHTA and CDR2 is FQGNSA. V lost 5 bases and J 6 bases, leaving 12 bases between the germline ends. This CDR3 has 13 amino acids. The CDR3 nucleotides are TGTGCCAGCAGCCCGATGGGCCCGGATACGCAGTATTTT. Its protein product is CASSPMGPDTQYF.

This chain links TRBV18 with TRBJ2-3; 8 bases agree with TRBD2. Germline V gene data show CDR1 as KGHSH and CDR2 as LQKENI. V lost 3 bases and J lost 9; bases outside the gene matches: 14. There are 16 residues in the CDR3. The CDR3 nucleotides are TGTGCCAGCTCACCGTCCCCCAGCGGGGGAGGTTCAACGCAGTATTTT. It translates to CASSPSPSGGGSTQYF.

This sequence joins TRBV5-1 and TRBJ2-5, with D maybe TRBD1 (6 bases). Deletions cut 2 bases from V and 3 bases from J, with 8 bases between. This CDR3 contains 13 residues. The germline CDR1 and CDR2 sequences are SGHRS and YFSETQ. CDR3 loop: CASSFPGEETQYF. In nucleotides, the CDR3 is TGCGCCAGCAGCTTTCCAGGGGAAGAGACCCAGTACTTC.

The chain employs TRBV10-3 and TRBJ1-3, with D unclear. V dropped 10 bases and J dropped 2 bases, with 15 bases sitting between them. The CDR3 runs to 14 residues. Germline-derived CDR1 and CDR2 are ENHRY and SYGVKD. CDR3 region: CATTLGSTGNTIYF. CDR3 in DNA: TGTGCCACCACTTTGGGGAGTACTGGAAACACCATATATTTT.

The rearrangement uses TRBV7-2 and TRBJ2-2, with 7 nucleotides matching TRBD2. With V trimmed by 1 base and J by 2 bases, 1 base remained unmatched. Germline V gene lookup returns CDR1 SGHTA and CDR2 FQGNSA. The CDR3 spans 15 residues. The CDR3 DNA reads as TGTGCCAGCAGCTTAGGGGGGGGTAACACCGGGGAGCTGTTTTTT. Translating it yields CASSLGGGNTGELFF.

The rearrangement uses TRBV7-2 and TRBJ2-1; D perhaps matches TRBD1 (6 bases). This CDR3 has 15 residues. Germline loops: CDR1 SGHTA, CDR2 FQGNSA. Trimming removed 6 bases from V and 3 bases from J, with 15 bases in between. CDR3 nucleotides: TGTGCCAGCAGTCACCGGGACATGGACTACAATGAGCAGTTCTTC. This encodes CASSHRDMDYNEQFF.

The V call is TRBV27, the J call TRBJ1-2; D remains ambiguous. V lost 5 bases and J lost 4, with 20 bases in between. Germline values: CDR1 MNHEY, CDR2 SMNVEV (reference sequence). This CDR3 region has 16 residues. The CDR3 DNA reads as TGTGCCAGCAGTCTCAAAATGGGCGGGAACAGCTATGGCTACACCTTC. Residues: CASSLKMGGNSYGYTF.

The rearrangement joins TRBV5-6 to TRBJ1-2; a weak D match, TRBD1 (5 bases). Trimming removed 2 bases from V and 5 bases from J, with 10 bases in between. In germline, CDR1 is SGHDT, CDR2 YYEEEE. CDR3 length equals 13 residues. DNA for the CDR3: TGTGCCAGCAGCTTAGGGGAAAGATATGGCTACACCTTC. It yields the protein CASSLGERYGYTF.

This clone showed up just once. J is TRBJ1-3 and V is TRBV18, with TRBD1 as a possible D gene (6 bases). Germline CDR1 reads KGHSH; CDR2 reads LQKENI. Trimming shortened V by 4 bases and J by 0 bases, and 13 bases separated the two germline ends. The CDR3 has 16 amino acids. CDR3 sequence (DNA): TGTGCCAGCTCACACTCACAGGGTCCCTCTGGAAACACCATATATTTT. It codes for CASSHSQGPSGNTIYF. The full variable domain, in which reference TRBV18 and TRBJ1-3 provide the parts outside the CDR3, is NAGVMQNPRHLVRRRGQEARLRCSPMKGHSHVYWYRQLPEEGLKFMVYLQKENIIDESGMPKERFSAEFPKEGPSILRIQQVVRGDSAAYFCASSHSQGPSGNTIYFGEGSWLTVV.

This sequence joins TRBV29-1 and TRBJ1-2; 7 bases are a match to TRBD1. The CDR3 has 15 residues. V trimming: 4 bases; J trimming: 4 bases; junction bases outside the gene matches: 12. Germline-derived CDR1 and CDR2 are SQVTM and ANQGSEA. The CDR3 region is CSVGTPTGTSYGYTF. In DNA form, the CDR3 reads TGCAGCGTTGGGACACCGACAGGGACCTCCTATGGCTACACCTTC.

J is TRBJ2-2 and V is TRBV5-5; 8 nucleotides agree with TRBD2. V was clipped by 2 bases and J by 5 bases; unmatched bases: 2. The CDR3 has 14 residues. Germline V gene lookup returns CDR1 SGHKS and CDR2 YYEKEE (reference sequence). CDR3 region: CASSFVAGTGELFF. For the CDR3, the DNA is TGTGCCAGCAGCTTTGTAGCGGGGACCGGGGAGCTGTTTTTT.

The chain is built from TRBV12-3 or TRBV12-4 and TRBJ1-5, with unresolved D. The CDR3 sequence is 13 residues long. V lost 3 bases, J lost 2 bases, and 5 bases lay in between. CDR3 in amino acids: CASSFSGNQPQHF. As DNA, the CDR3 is TGTGCCAGCAGTTTTTCGGGCAATCAGCCCCAGCATTTT.